The next 10 T cell receptor beta chains were all read from a single sample in a study of blood T cell repertoires in COVID-19. The data were produced by immunoSEQ multiplex PCR, yet TCRdb's version contains in-frame clones alone and is incomplete. The sample includes 98,000 or so clones, around nine tenths seen only once; the top ten take around 5.5%. Sequencing input: peripheral blood. Receptors originate from a human donor in a cohort sampled during active COVID-19.

V is TRBV7-8 and J is TRBJ1-1; TRBD1 aligns across 11 bases. The germline CDR1 and CDR2 sequences are SGHVS and FQNEAQ. The length of the CDR3 is 14 residues. V dropped 5 bases and J dropped 8; count of bases not matched to a gene: 7. The CDR3 sequence is CASSPPGTGGEAFF. For the CDR3, the DNA is TGTGCCAGCAGCCCCCCCGGGACAGGGGGAGAAGCTTTCTTT.

This clone appeared a single time. The CDR3 region is CSVEDMMAGGAETQYF. The CDR3 region has the DNA TGCAGCGTTGAAGATATGATGGCAGGGGGCGCGGAGACCCAGTACTTC. The rearrangement uses TRBV29-1 and TRBJ2-5; the match to TRBD1 covers 8 bases. Germline values: CDR1 SQVTM, CDR2 ANQGSEA. This CDR3 region has 16 residues. V gave up 0 bases and J gave up 5 bases; unmatched junction bases: 11. Using reference TRBV29-1 and TRBJ2-5 for the parts outside the CDR3, the full variable domain is SAVISQKPSRDICQRGTSLTIQCQVDSQVTMMFWYRQQPGQSLTLIATANQGSEATYESGFVIDKFPISRPNLTFSTLTVSNMSPEDSSIYLCSVEDMMAGGAETQYFGPGTRLLVL.

This rearrangement joins TRBV9 to TRBJ2-1; D remains ambiguous. This CDR3 has 15 residues. The germline V gene has CDR1 SGDLS and CDR2 YYNGEE. Trimming took off 1 base at V and 1 base at J, with 9 bases between the two ends. The CDR3 reads CASSVSSSSYNEQFF. The CDR3 nucleotides are TGTGCCAGCAGCGTAAGTAGCTCTTCCTACAATGAGCAGTTCTTC.

V usage is TRBV19 and J usage is TRBJ2-1, with 7 nucleotides matching TRBD1. The CDR3 covers 15 residues. J gave up 8 bases and V 5 bases, and 12 bases lay outside the gene matches. Germline-derived CDR1 and CDR2 are LNHDA and SQIVND (reference sequence). As DNA, the CDR3 is TGTGCCAGTAGTCTAGGGGGCAAGGGTAAATATGAGCAGTTCTTC. This codes for CASSLGGKGKYEQFF. Supplemented by reference TRBV19 and TRBJ2-1, the full variable domain reads DGGITQSPKYLFRKEGQNVTLSCEQNLNHDAMYWYRQDPGQGLRLIYYSQIVNDFQKGDIAEGYSVSREKKESFPLTVTSAQKNPTAFYLCASSLGGKGKYEQFFGPGTRLTVL.

This clone was recorded once. The V and J genes are TRBV7-9 and TRBJ2-1; 7 bases agree with TRBD2. The V gene end was trimmed by 1 base and the J gene end by 2 bases; junction bases not matched to a gene: 5. The CDR3 is 16 residues long. CDR1 SEHNR and CDR2 FQNEAQ come from the germline V gene (reference sequence). CDR3 nucleotides: TGTGCCAGCAGCTTAGGTTTAGCGGGTGCCTACAATGAGCAGTTCTTC. It yields the protein CASSLGLAGAYNEQFF.

The J gene is TRBJ2-7, the V gene TRBV6-1, with D possibly TRBD2 on 6 matching bases. Germline CDR1 reads MNHNS; CDR2 reads SASEGT. This CDR3 region has 13 residues. Trimming took 2 bases from V and 4 from J, leaving 9 bases between them. CDR3 amino acids: CASSELRGYEQYF. The CDR3, as DNA: TGTGCCAGCAGTGAACTTCGGGGGTACGAGCAGTACTTC.

The rearrangement uses TRBV5-4 and TRBJ2-3; 10 bases align to TRBD1. V dropped 3 bases and J dropped 5; count of bases not matched to a gene: 6. Germline values: CDR1 SGHNT, CDR2 YYREEE (reference sequence). The CDR3 is made up of 15 amino acids. CDR3 sequence: CASSSQTGGRDTQYF. DNA for the CDR3: TGTGCCAGCAGCTCCCAGACAGGGGGCAGAGATACGCAGTATTTT.

The chain is built from TRBV28 and TRBJ2-5, with D perhaps TRBD1 (6 bases). This CDR3 region has 14 residues. Trimming shortened V by 1 base and J by 5 bases, and 11 bases separated the two germline ends. CDR1 is MDHEN, CDR2 SYDVKM, per germline. The DNA of the CDR3 is TGTGCCAGCAGTTTATTGAACAGGGCGGAGACCCAGTACTTC. Translating gives CASSLLNRAETQYF. The whole variable domain, filled in from reference TRBV28 and TRBJ2-5, reads DVKVTQSSRYLVKRTGEKVFLECVQDMDHENMFWYRQDPGLGLRLIYFSYDVKMKEKGDIPEGYSVSREKKERFSLILESASTNQTSMYLCASSLLNRAETQYFGPGTRLLVL.

The CDR3 here is CASRQGAGSYNSPLHF. The CDR3 DNA reads as TGTGCCAGCAGGCAGGGGGCTGGTTCCTATAATTCACCCCTCCACTTT. The V gene is TRBV2, the J gene TRBJ1-6; 8 bases agree with TRBD1. The CDR3 spans 16 residues. Per germline, CDR1 SNHLY and CDR2 FYNNEI. J was trimmed by 1 base and V by 6 bases; bases with no gene match: 5.

The chain has TRBV19 and TRBJ2-2; tentative D call: TRBD2 (7 bases). The CDR3 runs to 15 residues. Trimming removed 8 bases from V and 7 bases from J, with 20 bases in between. The germline V gene encodes CDR1 LNHDA and CDR2 SQIVND (reference sequence). CDR3 DNA: TGTGCCAGTGGGAGGGGACAACTCAGGGGCGGGGAGCTGTTTTTT. This sequence encodes CASGRGQLRGGELFF.